This note documents a single T cell receptor (beta chain) sequence. Its specificity is not known. The V and J ends lost 6 bases and 3 bases respectively, with 18 bases between them. The CDR3 is made up of 15 amino acids. CDR1 is MNHEY and CDR2 is SVGAGI in the germline V gene. TCRdb keeps only in-frame clones here, not all; method: immunoSEQ multiplex PCR. The table shows more than 35,000 clones, with over 75% occurring only once. This specimen belongs to a study of PD-L1 blockade in urothelial cancer. Overall study context: It was in 2014 that patients started atezolizumab at 1,200 mg intravenously every 3 weeks. Analyses used blood from 3 weeks (second dose) and 6 weeks after treatment start. Study-wide results and caveats: Better survival was predicted when blood TCR clonality before treatment fell below the median.

V usage is TRBV6-5 and J usage is TRBJ2-7; D perhaps matches TRBD2 (5 bases). Specimen: PBMCs, collected around atezolizumab (anti-PD-L1) treatment. The TCR was taken from a man between 65 and 85 years old with urothelial cancer. CDR3 residues: CASSRGLINLYEQYF. DNA of the CDR3: TGTGCCAGCAGCCGAGGACTCATCAACCTCTACGAGCAGTACTTC.